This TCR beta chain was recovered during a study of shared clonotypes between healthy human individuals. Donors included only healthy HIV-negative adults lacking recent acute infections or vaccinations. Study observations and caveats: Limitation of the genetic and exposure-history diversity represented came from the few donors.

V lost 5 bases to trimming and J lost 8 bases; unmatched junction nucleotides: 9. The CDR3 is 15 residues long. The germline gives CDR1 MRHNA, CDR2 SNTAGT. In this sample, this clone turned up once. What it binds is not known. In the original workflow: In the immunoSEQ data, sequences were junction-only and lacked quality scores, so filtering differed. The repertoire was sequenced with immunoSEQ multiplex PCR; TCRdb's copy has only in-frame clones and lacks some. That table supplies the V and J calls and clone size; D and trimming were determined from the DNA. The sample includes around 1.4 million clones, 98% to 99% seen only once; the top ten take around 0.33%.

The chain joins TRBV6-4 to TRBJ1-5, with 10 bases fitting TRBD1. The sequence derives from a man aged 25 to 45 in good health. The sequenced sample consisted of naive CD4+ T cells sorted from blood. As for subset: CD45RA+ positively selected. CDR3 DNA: TGTGCCAGCAGTTATGACAGGGGGACAGGGGAGCCCCAGCATTTT. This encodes CASSYDRGTGEPQHF.